This T cell receptor beta chain was observed in a study of early T cells in non-severe SARS-CoV-2 infection. TCRdb called the 5' RACE reads again in MiXCR, with one record for every CDR3 protein. The table has more than 20,000 distinct CDR3 sequences, 3.5% to 5% seen once. This clonotype has ten or more counts. The trim removed 5 bases at V and 0 bases at J, leaving 5 bases unmatched. Per the germline V gene, CDR1 is PRHDT and CDR2 is FYEKMQ (reference sequence). This CDR3 contains 15 residues. Sequenced sample: whole blood. This TCR derives from an adult who was a healthcare worker with PCR-confirmed SARS-CoV-2 infection or an uninfected control (not recorded which). The chain recombines TRBV13 with TRBJ2-7; 9 bases agree with TRBD1. The DNA for the CDR3 is TGTGCCAGCAGCGCGGGGACAGGGAACTCCTACGAGCAGTACTTC. Translated: CASSAGTGNSYEQYF.